The TCR beta chain under discussion was sequenced for a study of OX40 agonist ivuxolimab in advanced cancers. Study summary: Patients received intravenous ivuxolimab every 2 weeks at 0.01 to 10 mg/kg. Patients with hepatocellular carcinoma, melanoma, renal cell or head and neck cancer made up the dose-escalation patients. Overall study results and limits: The antigens recognized by the expanded peripheral T cells, that is their antigen specificity, were not determined. Dose levels from 0.1 to 3.0 mg/kg saw CD4+ and CD8+ blood T cells expand clonally by week 6.

Comments on this clone: Its cognate antigen is unknown.

Here immunoSEQ multiplex PCR was the method, and the copy in TCRdb shows in-frame clones only, minus some. The sample has approximately 80,000 clones; 75% to 95% are singletons. This CDR3 region has 14 residues. Germline CDR1 is SGHDT and CDR2 is YYEEEE. V shed 3 bases, J shed 2 bases, and the junction held 1 base outside the gene matches. The rearrangement uses TRBV5-6 and TRBJ1-5; TRBD1 matches 8 bases. The sequenced sample was CD4+ or CD8+ T cells sorted from blood, obtained in a trial of the OX40 agonist ivuxolimab. This TCR derives from an adult with an advanced solid tumor such as melanoma, head and neck, liver or kidney cancer. The CDR3 bases are TGTGCCAGCAGCTGGGGACAGGGCAATCAGCCCCAGCATTTT. Protein sequence: CASSWGQGNQPQHF.